The 7 T cell receptor beta chains presented below share a single source sample, sequenced in a study of T cells in Graves' hyperthyroidism and ophthalmopathy. There were TCR beta CDR3 regions amplified from RNA transcripts. The primer set for the first-round RT-PCR of the TCR CDR3 was HTBI. One entry per CDR3 protein results from TCRdb running MiXCR on the multiplex PCR reads. Here the sample spans 650,000 to 850,000 distinct CDR3 sequences, 18% being singletons. Specimen: blood. Source of these receptors: a woman aged 45-59 years with Graves' hyperthyroidism that later progressed to Graves' ophthalmopathy.

In this sample, this clonotype turned up many times. The chain joins TRBV3-1 to TRBJ2-1, with 11 bases aligning to TRBD2. V was clipped by 0 bases and J by 0 bases; unmatched bases: 1. Per germline, CDR1 LGHDT and CDR2 YNNKEL (reference sequence). The CDR3 length is 17 residues. The CDR3 protein is CASSQDLAGGSYNEQFF. The CDR3 DNA reads as TGTGCCAGCAGCCAAGATCTAGCGGGGGGCTCCTACAATGAGCAGTTCTTC.

The chain links TRBV7-9 to TRBJ2-2; TRBD2 matches 11 bases. Germline values: CDR1 SEHNR, CDR2 FQNEAQ (reference sequence). The V segment lost 6 bases and the J segment 3 bases; nucleotides outside the gene matches: 3. The CDR3 extends over 15 amino acids. The CDR3 loop reads CASRPGLADTGELFF. The CDR3 DNA reads TGTGCCAGCAGGCCGGGACTAGCGGACACCGGGGAGCTGTTTTTT.

This clonotype was picked up a small number of times. The CDR3 bases are TGCGCCAGCAGCCAAGAAGATGGGCCCGGTGGGGCAAGGAACACTGAAGCTTTCTTT. Protein product: CASSQEDGPGGARNTEAFF. The chain couples TRBV4-1 to TRBJ1-1; weak D call: TRBD1 (5 bases). This CDR3 is 19 amino acids long. V dropped 0 bases and J dropped 1 base, with 21 bases sitting between them. Germline loops: CDR1 MGHRA, CDR2 YSYEKL.

Of note for this clonotype: This may be a read error: a much more frequent sequence differs by one nucleotide. The chain's CDR3 is CAGSQYRDNQPQHF. As DNA, the CDR3 is TGTGCCGGCAGCCAATACAGGGACAATCAGCCCCAGCATTTT. The J gene is TRBJ1-5, the V gene TRBV3-1, with a tentative D call TRBD1 (6 bases). The CDR3 runs 14 residues. CDR1 and CDR2 from the germline V gene are LGHDT and YNNKEL (reference sequence).

Ten or more counts support this clonotype. The chain employs TRBV6-5 and TRBJ1-6; tentative D call: TRBD1 (5 bases). V was shortened by 2 bases and J by 9 bases, with 14 bases between the two germline ends. The germline V gene encodes CDR1 MNHEY and CDR2 SVGAGI. There are 15 residues in the CDR3. The chain's CDR3 is CASSYDDGTGSPLHF. The CDR3 DNA sequence: TGTGCCAGCAGTTACGACGATGGGACCGGTTCACCCCTCCACTTT.

Many counts were recorded for this clonotype. The rearrangement uses TRBV20-1 and TRBJ2-5; 12 bases are a match to TRBD2. V shed 0 bases and J 2 bases; nucleotides not matched to a gene: 13. Per the germline V gene, CDR1 is DFQATT and CDR2 is SNEGSKA (reference sequence). CDR3 length: 19 amino acids. As DNA, the CDR3 is TGCAGTGCTAGAGAAGATAGACTAGCGGGGGCGAATCGACAAGAGACCCAGTACTTC. It yields the protein CSAREDRLAGANRQETQYF.

The J gene is TRBJ1-2, the V gene TRBV6-5; 7 positions agree with TRBD1. CDR1 is MNHEY and CDR2 is SVGAGI in the germline V gene. V lost 2 bases to trimming and J lost 1 base; unmatched junction nucleotides: 10. The CDR3 is 17 amino acids. Written as DNA, the CDR3 is TGTGCCAGCAGTTACGGAGGAGGGGGCGGTGGTAACTATGGCTACACCTTC. This codes for CASSYGGGGGGNYGYTF.